The rows below give T cell receptor beta chains drawn from one sample of a study of shared clonotypes between healthy human individuals. The data were produced by immunoSEQ multiplex PCR, yet TCRdb's version contains in-frame clones alone and is incomplete. The data hold 600,000 to 700,000 clones, with more than 70% observed a single time. The sample consisted of memory CD4+ T cells sorted from blood. These receptors originate from a woman aged 25 to 39 in good health. Both conserved end residues are part of each CDR3. The order of the fields is D gene, V gene, J gene, clone size, CDR3 DNA, CDR3 protein. D genes are given only for firm matches. For some rows the clone size is stated as once, few or many, or as a class when expanded; others skip it.

-	TRBV14	TRBJ2-4	-	TGTGCCAGCAGCGGCGCGGGGGCGTCCGAAAACATTCAGTACTTC	CASSGAGASENIQYF
TRBD2	TRBV30	TRBJ2-3	-	TGTGCCTGGAGCGCTGGGAACGGGAGGGCCAATGCAGATACGCAGTATTTT	CAWSAGNGRANADTQYF
TRBD1	TRBV5-4	TRBJ1-4	-	TGTGCCAGCAGCTTGAGGGGACAGGGGCGTGAAAAACTGTTTTTT	CASSLRGQGREKLFF
-	TRBV6-5	TRBJ2-7	-	TGTGCCAGCAGTTACTCGTTGGGGAGGGGGGAACGGGAGCAGTACTTC	CASSYSLGRGEREQYF
TRBD2	TRBV9	TRBJ2-3	few	TGTGCCAGCAGCGTTAGCGGGAAGTTGGATACGCAGTATTTT	CASSVSGKLDTQYF
-	TRBV5-5	TRBJ1-1	-	TGTGCCAGCAGAACCGGGACGGCGACTGAAGCTTTCTTT	CASRTGTATEAFF
TRBD2	TRBV4-2	TRBJ2-1	-	TGTGCCGTCGGGACTAGCGTATACAATGAGCAGTTCTTC	CAVGTSVYNEQFF
TRBD1	TRBV2	TRBJ1-2	-	TGTGCCAGCGGGGGACAGGACCCCTATGGCTACACCTTC	CASGGQDPYGYTF
-	TRBV29-1	TRBJ2-1	-	TGCAGCTGGGGGCAGGACAATGAGCAGTTCTTC	CSWGQDNEQFF
-	TRBV21-1	TRBJ2-5	-	TGTGCCAGCAGCGAGTCGGACAGGCGACTAGAACAGACCGTCCAAGAGACCCAGTACTTC	CASSESDRRLEQTVQETQYF
-	TRBV10-3	TRBJ1-4	once	TGTGCCATCAGTGAGTCGGGGCACCCTGCAACTAATGAAAAACTGTTTTTT	CAISESGHPATNEKLFF
-	TRBV19	TRBJ1-1	many	TGTGCCAGTAGGACTGGTGGCACTGAAGCTTTCTTT	CASRTGGTEAFF
-	TRBV11-2	TRBJ1-1	once	TGTGCCAGCAGCTTAAATCAGGGTATGAACACTGAAGCTTTCTTT	CASSLNQGMNTEAFF
-	TRBV18	TRBJ2-3	-	TGTGCCAGCTCACCATTCGGTCAGTCGGACACAGATACGCAGTATTTT	CASSPFGQSDTDTQYF
-	TRBV6-1	TRBJ2-1	-	TGTGCCAGCCTAGAATCGTACTACAATGAGCAGTTCTTC	CASLESYYNEQFF
-	TRBV5-1	TRBJ2-5	-	TGCGCCAGCAGCTTAGGTTCCGTTGGCGGAGAGACCCAGTACTTC	CASSLGSVGGETQYF
-	TRBV27	TRBJ2-2	once	TGTGCCAGCAGTTCGACATTGAACACCGGGGAGCTGTTTTTT	CASSSTLNTGELFF
TRBD2	TRBV5-1	TRBJ2-1	many	TGCGCCAGCAGCTTAGCGGGGACGTACAATGAGCAGTTCTTC	CASSLAGTYNEQFF
-	TRBV9	TRBJ1-2	-	TGTGCCAGCAGCGTAGGTGTAGCAGGGATTTATGGCTACACCTTC	CASSVGVAGIYGYTF
-	TRBV10-2	TRBJ2-7	once	TGCGCCACCCTAGCGCCAGTCCTTGGCGAGCAGTACTTC	CATLAPVLGEQYF
-	TRBV7-3	TRBJ2-6	-	TGTGCCAGCAGCTTAACACTTTCGACTCAGGGCTCTGGGGCCAACGTCCTGACTTTC	CASSLTLSTQGSGANVLTF
-	TRBV4-2	TRBJ2-5	-	TGTGCCAGCAGCCAGGCCTCCCAAGAGACCCAGTACTTC	CASSQASQETQYF
-	TRBV5-1	TRBJ2-7	-	TGCGCCAGCAGCTTCCAGGGGAGGGGATACGAGCAGTACTTC	CASSFQGRGYEQYF